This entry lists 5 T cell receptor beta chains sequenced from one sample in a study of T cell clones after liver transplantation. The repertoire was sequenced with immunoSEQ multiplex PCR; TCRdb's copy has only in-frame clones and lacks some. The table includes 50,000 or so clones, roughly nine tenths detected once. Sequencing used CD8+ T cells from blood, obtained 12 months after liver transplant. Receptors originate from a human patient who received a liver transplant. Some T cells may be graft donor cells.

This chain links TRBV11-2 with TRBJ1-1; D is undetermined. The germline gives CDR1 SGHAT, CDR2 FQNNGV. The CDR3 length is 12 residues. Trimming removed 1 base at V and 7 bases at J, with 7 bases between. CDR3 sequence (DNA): TGTGCCAGCAGCTTAGTGGGAGGTGAAGCTTTCTTT. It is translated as CASSLVGGEAFF. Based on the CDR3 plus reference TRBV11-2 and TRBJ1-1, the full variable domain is EAGVAQSPRYKIIEKRQSVAFWCNPISGHATLYWYQQILGQGPKLLIQFQNNGVVDDSQLPKDRFSAERLKGVDSTLKIQPAKLEDSAVYLCASSLVGGEAFFGQGTRLTVV.

In DNA form, the CDR3 reads TGTGCCAGCATGGGGTTGCGCGGCTACACCTTC. Encoded protein: CASMGLRGYTF. The chain joins TRBV5-6 to TRBJ1-2; D ambiguous. The CDR3 totals 11 residues. Germline CDR1 is SGHDT and CDR2 is YYEEEE. The V end was cut by 6 bases, the J end by 8 bases, with 11 bases between.

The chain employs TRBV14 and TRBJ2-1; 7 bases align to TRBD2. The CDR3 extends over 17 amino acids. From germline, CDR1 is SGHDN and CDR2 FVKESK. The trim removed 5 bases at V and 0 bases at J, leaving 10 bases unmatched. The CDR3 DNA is TGTGCCAGCAGCGAAGGACTAGGGCACAGCTCCTACAATGAGCAGTTCTTC. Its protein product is CASSEGLGHSSYNEQFF.

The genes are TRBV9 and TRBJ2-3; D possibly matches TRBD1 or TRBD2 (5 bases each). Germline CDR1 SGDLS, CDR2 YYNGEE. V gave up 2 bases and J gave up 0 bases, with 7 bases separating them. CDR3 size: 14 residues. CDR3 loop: CASSVRDSTDTQYF. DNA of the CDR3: TGTGCCAGCAGCGTGAGGGACAGCACAGATACGCAGTATTTT. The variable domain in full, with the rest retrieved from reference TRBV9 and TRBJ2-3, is DSGVTQTPKHLITATGQRVTLRCSPRSGDLSVYWYQQSLDQGLQFLIQYYNGEERAKGNILERFSAQQFPDLHSELNLSSLELGDSALYFCASSVRDSTDTQYFGPGTRLTVL.

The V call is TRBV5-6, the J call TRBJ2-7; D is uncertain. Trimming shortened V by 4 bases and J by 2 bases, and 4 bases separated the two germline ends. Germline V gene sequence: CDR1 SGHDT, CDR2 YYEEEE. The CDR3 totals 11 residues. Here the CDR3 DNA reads TGTGCCAGCAGCCTTGCCTACGAGCAGTACTTC. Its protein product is CASSLAYEQYF.